The 22 T cell receptor beta chains below all came from one sample that was sequenced in a study of cytomegalovirus exposure and HLA in healthy donors. Measured with immunoSEQ multiplex PCR; TCRdb has only the in-frame clones, and not every one. The data show about 330,000 clones, roughly 87% seen once. The sequencing sample was made of PBMCs. All receptors derive from a woman in her twenties or thirties in good health and CMV-seropositive.

Note on this clone: The junction departs from germline at one end; a sequencing error may be responsible. The CDR3 DNA follows: TGTGCCAGCAGTTTATTGGGGGTGGGGGCGGAGGACTTC. It translates to CASSLLGVGAEDF. V and J are TRBV28 and TRBJ2-7; D possibly corresponds to TRBD1 (6 bases). In germline, CDR1 is MDHEN, CDR2 SYDVKM. The CDR3 has 13 amino acids. Drawing the rest from reference TRBV28 and TRBJ2-7, the complete variable domain is DVKVTQSSRYLVKRTGEKVFLECVQDMDHENMFWYRQDPGLGLRLIYFSYDVKMKEKGDIPEGYSVSREKKERFSLILESASTNQTSMYLCASSLLGVGAEDFGPGTRLTVT.

This clone was observed a few times. This rearrangement joins TRBV27 to TRBJ2-7; 10 bases agree with TRBD1. The trim removed 4 bases at V and 2 bases at J, leaving 2 bases unmatched. This CDR3 has 14 residues. Per the germline V gene, CDR1 is MNHEY and CDR2 is SMNVEV (reference sequence). CDR3 residues: CASSWGTGAYEQYF. The CDR3 DNA reads as TGTGCCAGCAGTTGGGGGACAGGGGCCTACGAGCAGTACTTC.

This sequence joins TRBV4-1 and TRBJ2-7; D unclear. V was cut by 1 base and J by 0 bases, with 10 bases left in between. The germline V gene has CDR1 MGHRA and CDR2 YSYEKL. The CDR3 sequence is 15 residues long. The CDR3 region is CASSQVLKDSYEQYF. The CDR3, as DNA: TGCGCCAGCAGCCAAGTTCTAAAGGACTCCTACGAGCAGTACTTC.

CDR3 sequence (DNA): TGTGCCTGGAGTGTACCTGGGGGGGCTAGCAATCAGCCCCAGCATTTT. Its protein is CAWSVPGGASNQPQHF. The chain carries TRBV30 and TRBJ1-5; D is perhaps TRBD1 (6 bases). Germline V gene sequence: CDR1 GTSNPN, CDR2 SVGIG (reference sequence). The CDR3 is made up of 16 amino acids. The V end lost 0 bases, the J end lost 0 bases, and 12 bases lay between the germline ends.

This chain links TRBV19 with TRBJ2-2; D perhaps matches TRBD2 (6 bases). Germline V gene data show CDR1 as LNHDA and CDR2 as SQIVND (reference sequence). This CDR3 comprises 16 residues. Trimming stripped 4 bases from V and 3 bases from J, with 15 bases between. The CDR3 nucleotides read TGTGCCAGTAGTAGACTGGGACTGCAAGACACCGGGGAGCTGTTTTTT. Translating gives CASSRLGLQDTGELFF.

With respect to this clone: Additional DNA sequences in this sample encode the identical CDR3. The chain couples TRBV5-1 to TRBJ1-1; 10 bases match TRBD1. The CDR3 length is 14 residues. The V and J ends lost 2 bases and 5 bases, in that order; junction bases with no gene match: 3. Per the germline V gene, CDR1 is SGHRS and CDR2 is YFSETQ. CDR3 sequence reads: CASSFGQGGTEAFF. The CDR3 DNA is TGCGCCAGCAGCTTCGGACAGGGGGGGACTGAAGCTTTCTTT.

This clone was seen more than once but under ten times. The rearrangement uses TRBV5-6 and TRBJ1-2, with a tentative D call TRBD1 (6 bases). The CDR3 has 18 residues. Trimming removed 6 bases from V and 4 bases from J, with 28 bases in between. Germline lookup yields CDR1 SGHDT and CDR2 YYEEEE. CDR3 nucleotides: TGTGCCAGCACTTTCTATGGTACTTCACCAGGGGCCGTCTATGGCTACACCTTC. This gives the protein CASTFYGTSPGAVYGYTF.

This clone was detected only a few times. V and J are TRBV11-2 and TRBJ1-6, with 9 bases identical to TRBD1. Unmatched junction bases numbered 3, after V lost 4 bases and J lost 8 bases. The CDR3 loop spans 14 amino acids. Germline V gives CDR1 SGHAT, CDR2 FQNNGV. The CDR3 coding sequence is TGTGCCAGCAGCTCCCGGGACAGGGATTCACCCCTCCACTTT. This sequence encodes CASSSRDRDSPLHF.

The rearrangement uses TRBV2 and TRBJ2-3; TRBD2 agrees at 8 bases. The germline V gene has CDR1 SNHLY and CDR2 FYNNEI. There are 15 residues in the CDR3. Trimming removed 5 bases from V and 2 bases from J; junction bases left unmatched: 6. CDR3 region: CASSTQRGTTDTQYF. The CDR3 bases are TGTGCCAGCAGTACACAGCGGGGGACCACAGATACGCAGTATTTT.

The chain combines TRBV5-4 with TRBJ2-1, with 7 positions matching TRBD1. Losses at the gene ends were 0 bases for V and 5 bases for J; bases not matched to a gene: 2. The CDR3 loop spans 14 amino acids. The germline CDR1 and CDR2 sequences are SGHNT and YYREEE (reference sequence). Written as DNA, the CDR3 is TGTGCCAGCAGCTTGGGGGACAGCAACAATGAGCAGTTCTTC. Protein sequence: CASSLGDSNNEQFF.

V usage is TRBV6-1 and J usage is TRBJ2-7; D ambiguous. Trimming cost V 4 bases and J 2 bases, with 12 bases left between them. The CDR3 runs to 14 residues. Germline V gives CDR1 MNHNS, CDR2 SASEGT. The CDR3 DNA follows: TGTGCCAGCAGTGTAGGGCTGTATACCTACGAGCAGTACTTC. This encodes CASSVGLYTYEQYF.

This clone has more than one count but fewer than ten. The CDR3 nucleotides read TGTGCCAGCAAGGAGGGATCCGGCACAGATACGCAGTATTTT. Its translation: CASKEGSGTDTQYF. The rearrangement links TRBV27 to TRBJ2-3, with D perhaps TRBD2 (6 bases). From germline, CDR1 is MNHEY and CDR2 SMNVEV (reference sequence). The CDR3 length is 14 residues. V was shortened by 7 bases and J by 1 base, with 12 bases between the two germline ends.

Only a few counts were recorded for this clone. This chain joins TRBV15 and TRBJ1-5; weak D call: TRBD1 (5 bases). V was shortened by 3 bases and J by 1 base, with 16 bases between the two germline ends. CDR1 and CDR2 (germline): LNHNV, YYDKDF (reference sequence). This CDR3 spans 17 amino acids. In nucleotides, the CDR3 is TGTGCCACCAGCAGGGATCCCAGGGAACGCAGCAATCAGCCCCAGCATTTT. The encoded protein is CATSRDPRERSNQPQHF.

The chain carries TRBV11-2 and TRBJ2-3, with 8 bases matching TRBD2. CDR1 and CDR2 (germline): SGHAT, FQNNGV. The CDR3 has 15 residues. Germline trimming cut 4 bases from V and 7 bases from J; bases unmatched to any gene: 10. The CDR3 loop is CASSSERGTPNTQYF. For the CDR3, the DNA is TGTGCCAGCAGCTCTGAGCGGGGGACCCCGAATACGCAGTATTTT.

The rearrangement links TRBV6-1 to TRBJ1-5; TRBD1 is a possible D gene (6 bases). The CDR3 spans 13 residues. Looked up from germline, CDR1 is MNHNS and CDR2 is SASEGT. V was pared by 3 bases and J by 5 bases, with 8 bases between. CDR3 bases: TGTGCCAGCAGTGAGAACAGGGATCAGCCCCAGCATTTT. Amino acids: CASSENRDQPQHF.

The chain couples TRBV5-6 to TRBJ1-5; 10 bases align to TRBD1. This CDR3 is 14 amino acids long. The V gene's germline CDR1 is SGHDT and CDR2 YYEEEE. Germline trimming cut 0 bases from V and 6 bases from J; bases unmatched to any gene: 0. The CDR3 DNA sequence: TGTGCCAGCAGCTTGGGGGACAGGGGTCAGCCCCAGCATTTT. Its protein is CASSLGDRGQPQHF.

The V and J genes are TRBV10-3 and TRBJ1-4; maybe TRBD1 (5 bases). Germline V CDR1 and CDR2: ENHRY, SYGVKD. V lost 3 bases and J 7 bases, leaving 12 bases between the germline ends. The CDR3 has 14 residues. CDR3 in amino acids: CAISDGTMGEKLFF. In nucleotides, the CDR3 is TGTGCCATCAGTGACGGGACGATGGGTGAAAAACTGTTTTTT.

This clone was seen only once. This chain joins TRBV5-6 and TRBJ1-5; weak D call: TRBD1 (5 bases). V was clipped by 4 bases and J by 3 bases, with 14 bases between them. The CDR3 runs 15 residues. Germline V gene sequence: CDR1 SGHDT, CDR2 YYEEEE. CDR3 sequence (DNA): TGTGCCAGCAGCCTGGGGACCGCGAACAATCAGCCCCAGCATTTT. As protein: CASSLGTANNQPQHF.

The chain links TRBV25-1 to TRBJ1-1; D not certain. This CDR3 region has 13 residues. CDR1 and CDR2 (germline): MGHDK, SYGVNS. V lost 1 base to trimming and J lost 4 bases, with 7 bases between them. CDR3 bases: TGTGCCAGCAGTGAATGGAGGGCCACTGAAGCTTTCTTT. Protein product: CASSEWRATEAFF.

The chain couples TRBV15 to TRBJ2-5; D might be TRBD1 or TRBD2, each matching 5 bases. The CDR3 runs 12 residues. CDR1 LNHNV and CDR2 YYDKDF come from the germline V gene (reference sequence). V was pared by 7 bases and J by 4 bases, with 10 bases between. CDR3 sequence reads: CATTRGGETQYF. CDR3 DNA: TGTGCCACCACTCGGGGCGGAGAGACCCAGTACTTC.

The V gene is TRBV6-4, the J gene TRBJ1-1, with TRBD1 matching over 9 bases. The germline gives CDR1 MRHNA, CDR2 SNTAGT. Unmatched junction bases numbered 4, after V lost 4 bases and J lost 7 bases. This CDR3 is 13 amino acids long. The CDR3 spells CASSATGGLEAFF. The CDR3 DNA is TGTGCCAGCAGTGCCACAGGGGGCCTTGAAGCTTTCTTT.

This chain uses TRBV5-1 with TRBJ1-6, with a tentative D call TRBD1 (5 bases). From germline, CDR1 is SGHRS and CDR2 YFSETQ. This CDR3 is built from 14 residues. V was trimmed by 4 bases and J by 7 bases, leaving 12 bases between them. Written as DNA, the CDR3 is TGCGCCAGCAGCCCCGGAGGGGCGAATTCACCCCTCCACTTT. Translated: CASSPGGANSPLHF.